Below, one T cell receptor beta chain is given with its context. Antigen: not known. This sample is drawn from a study of T cells in Graves' hyperthyroidism and ophthalmopathy. Study-level results: Median prediction lead before ophthalmopathy onset was 6.5 months with the model. Most expanded thyroid clonotypes above 0.001 also appeared in blood. A model using 13 V-J features told ophthalmopathy apart from stable hyperthyroidism.

CDR3 length: 15 amino acids. Germline CDR1 reads LNHDA; CDR2 reads SQIVND (reference sequence). Trimming cost V 0 bases and J 5 bases, with 11 bases left between them. The TCR beta CDR3 regions underwent amplification using RNA transcripts as the source. HTBI primers were the set used in a first-round RT-PCR of the TCR CDR3. MiXCR was run by TCRdb on the multiplex PCR reads, yielding one entry per CDR3 protein. Altogether around 420,000 distinct CDR3 sequences are present, about 13% being singletons, with the ten largest covering 5% to 6%. The sequence was collected from a woman aged 18-35 years with Graves' hyperthyroidism. Material: blood. The rearrangement uses TRBV19 and TRBJ1-5, with a possible D match to TRBD1 (6 bases). CDR3 sequence (DNA): TGTGCCAGTAGTATAGATTACAGGGAACATCAGCCCCAGCATTTT. It codes for CASSIDYREHQPQHF.